This T cell receptor beta chain was sequenced in a study of OX40 agonist ivuxolimab in advanced cancers. Germline trimming cut 5 bases from V and 1 base from J; bases unmatched to any gene: 5. The CDR3 is 15 amino acids. The germline V gene encodes CDR1 SGHRS and CDR2 YFSETQ. The repertoire was sequenced with immunoSEQ multiplex PCR; TCRdb's copy has only in-frame clones and lacks some. Here the sample spans 37,000 or so clones, roughly 82% being singletons. The V call is TRBV5-1, the J call TRBJ2-3, with 9 bases that match TRBD2. The TCR was taken from an adult with an advanced solid tumor such as melanoma, head and neck, liver or kidney cancer. This specimen consisted of CD4+ or CD8+ T cells sorted from blood, obtained in a trial of the OX40 agonist ivuxolimab. In nucleotides, the CDR3 is TGCGCCAGCAGGGCTCTAGCGGGGCGCACAGATACGCAGTATTTT. Amino acid sequence: CASRALAGRTDTQYF. Supplemented by reference TRBV5-1 and TRBJ2-3, the full variable domain reads KAGVTQTPRYLIKTRGQQVTLSCSPISGHRSVSWYQQTPGQGLQFLFEYFSETQRNKGNFPGRFSGRQFSNSRSEMNVSTLELGDSALYLCASRALAGRTDTQYFGPGTRLTVL.